This TCR beta chain was sequenced during a study of CD8 T cells in Susac syndrome. CD8+ and CD4+ T cells were negatively isolated; TEMRA cells were FACS-enriched. About 0.5 to 1 ug RNA was reverse transcribed with random hexamers. Multiplex PCR with immunoSEQ amplified the TCR beta CDR3 across 54 Vbeta and 13 Jbeta. In TCRdb, the immunoSEQ multiplex PCR reads were re-called with MiXCR into one record per CDR3 protein. The repertoire holds more than 200,000 distinct CDR3 sequences, with just under 95% as singletons. Trimming removed 5 bases from V and 3 bases from J, with 11 bases in between. The CDR3 extends over 14 amino acids. Germline lookup yields CDR1 SGDLS and CDR2 YYNGEE.

V is TRBV9 and J is TRBJ2-2; D is possibly TRBD1 (5 bases). The TCR was taken from a human donor with multiple sclerosis. The sequencing input was CD4+ T cells from PBMCs. In DNA, the CDR3 is TGTGCCAGCAGTATTTCAGGGCACACCGGGGAGCTGTTTTTT. It yields the protein CASSISGHTGELFF.